The present T cell receptor beta chain was sequenced within a study of cytomegalovirus exposure and HLA in healthy donors. The study, taken as a whole, reports: First-cohort TCR clusters tended to co-occur in the roughly 120 validation repertoires, a later analysis found. High specificity and sensitivity for cytomegalovirus status were reported for the classifier.

The donors were in the approximately 120-subject validation cohort, distinct from the roughly 600-subject first cohort. Germline assignment: CDR1 SGHDT and CDR2 YYEEEE. Deletions cut 7 bases from V and 7 bases from J, with 24 bases between. The CDR3 totals 16 residues. Assay used: immunoSEQ multiplex PCR; TCRdb lists only in-frame clones, some missing. Among approximately 180,000 clones listed, about 84% were seen once. Worth noting for this clone: Its antigen is not known.

The source material was PBMCs. The source of this sequence is a woman under 30 in good health and CMV-seronegative. The V call is TRBV5-6, the J call TRBJ2-1, with D tentatively TRBD2 (7 bases). The DNA for the CDR3 is TGTGCCAGCTCGCCTGGTGGGAGGGGGTATCCTAATGAGCAGTTCTTC. It specifies CASSPGGRGYPNEQFF.